This T cell receptor (beta chain) was observed in a study of T cells in Graves' hyperthyroidism and ophthalmopathy. There are 15 residues in the CDR3. Germline V gives CDR1 MNHEY, CDR2 SMNVEV (reference sequence). V trimming: 6 bases; J trimming: 2 bases; junction bases outside the gene matches: 7. Study findings and constraints: Blood shared most expanded thyroid clonotypes above 0.001.

The table lists this clonotype with a few counts. Its antigen is unidentified. Template material for amplifying TCR beta CDR3 regions consisted of RNA transcripts. The primer set for the first-round RT-PCR of the TCR CDR3 was HTBI. TCRdb reanalysed the multiplex PCR reads using MiXCR and keeps one entry per CDR3 protein. In the table there are approximately 420,000 distinct CDR3 sequences, approximately 14% of which are singletons. The genes are TRBV27 and TRBJ1-5, with 7 bases that match TRBD1. The source of this sequence is a woman aged 18-30 years with Graves' hyperthyroidism. Sequencing used blood. This CDR3 reads CASSQGTGGNQPQHF. CDR3 nucleotides: TGTGCCAGCAGCCAGGGTACAGGGGGCAATCAGCCCCAGCATTTT.